This T cell receptor (beta chain) was identified in a study of low-dose radiotherapy and immunotherapy resistance in tumors. TRAV- and TRBV-specific primers primed first-strand cDNA, covering alpha and beta chains. The PCR that amplified TCRs ran for 20 to 25 cycles, relying on a constant-region primer and a V-primer adapter. TCRdb reanalysed the reads using MiXCR and keeps one entry per CDR3 protein. This table holds roughly 60,000 distinct CDR3 sequences, about 25% found once. CDR3 length: 15 residues. V lost 6 bases and J lost 2; bases outside the gene matches: 12. CDR1 and CDR2 (germline): DFQATT, SNEGSKA (reference sequence). Time point described: before trial treatment. Ten or more counts support this clonotype.

The material was PBMCs, obtained before treatment. The sequence was collected from a male donor with prostate cancer. J is TRBJ2-5 and V is TRBV20-1, with 7 bases identical to TRBD1. The CDR3 region has the DNA TGCAGTGCCAGGCGGTTAGGGGGCTCTCAAGAGACCCAGTACTTC. Its protein is CSARRLGGSQETQYF.